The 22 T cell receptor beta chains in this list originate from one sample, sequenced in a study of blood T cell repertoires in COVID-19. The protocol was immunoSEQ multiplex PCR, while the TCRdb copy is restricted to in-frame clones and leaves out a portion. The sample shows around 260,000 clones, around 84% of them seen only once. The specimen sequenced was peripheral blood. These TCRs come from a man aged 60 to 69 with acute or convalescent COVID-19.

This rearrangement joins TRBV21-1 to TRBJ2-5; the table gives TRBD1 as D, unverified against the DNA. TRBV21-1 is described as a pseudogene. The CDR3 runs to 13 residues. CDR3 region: CASSLGQKETQYF. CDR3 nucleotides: TGTGCCAGCAGCCTCGGACAGAAGGAGACCCAGTACTTC.

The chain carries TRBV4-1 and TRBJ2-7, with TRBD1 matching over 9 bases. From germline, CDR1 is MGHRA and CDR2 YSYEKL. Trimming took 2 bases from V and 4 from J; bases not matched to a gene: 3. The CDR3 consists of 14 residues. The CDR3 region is CASSQRTGVYEQYF. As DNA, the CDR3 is TGCGCCAGCAGCCAAAGGACAGGGGTGTACGAGCAGTACTTC.

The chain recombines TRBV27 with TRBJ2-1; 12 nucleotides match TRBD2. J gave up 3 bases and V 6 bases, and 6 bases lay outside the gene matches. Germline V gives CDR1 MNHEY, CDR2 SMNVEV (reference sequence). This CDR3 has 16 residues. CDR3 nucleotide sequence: TGTGCCAGCAGCTCTAGCGGGAGGGCCCGCTACAATGAGCAGTTCTTC. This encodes CASSSSGRARYNEQFF.

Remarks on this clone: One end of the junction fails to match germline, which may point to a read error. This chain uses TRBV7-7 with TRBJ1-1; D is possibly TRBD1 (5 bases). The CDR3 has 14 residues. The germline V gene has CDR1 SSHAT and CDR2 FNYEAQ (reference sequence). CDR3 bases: TGTGCTAGCAGCTTAGCGACAGAGAACACTGAAGCTTTCTTT. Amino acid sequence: CASSLATENTEAFF.

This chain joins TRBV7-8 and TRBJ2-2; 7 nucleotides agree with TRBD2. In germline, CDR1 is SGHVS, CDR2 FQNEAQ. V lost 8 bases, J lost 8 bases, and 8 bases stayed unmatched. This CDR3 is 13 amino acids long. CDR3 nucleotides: TGTGCCAGCCTTGAGGGAGGGCCGGGGGAGCTGTTTTTT. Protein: CASLEGGPGELFF.

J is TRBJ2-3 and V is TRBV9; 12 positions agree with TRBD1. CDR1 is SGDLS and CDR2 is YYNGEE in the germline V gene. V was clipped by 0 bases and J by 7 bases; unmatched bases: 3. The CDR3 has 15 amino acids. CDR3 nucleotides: TGTGCCAGCAGCGTAGGGGGACAGGGGGCAAATACGCAGTATTTT. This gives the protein CASSVGGQGANTQYF.

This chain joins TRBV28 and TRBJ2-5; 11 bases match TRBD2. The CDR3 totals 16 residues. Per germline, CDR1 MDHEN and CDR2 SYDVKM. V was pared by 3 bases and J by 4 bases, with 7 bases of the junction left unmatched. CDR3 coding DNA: TGTGCCAGCAGTTTGGAACTAGCGGGAGAGTTAGAGACCCAGTACTTC. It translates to CASSLELAGELETQYF.

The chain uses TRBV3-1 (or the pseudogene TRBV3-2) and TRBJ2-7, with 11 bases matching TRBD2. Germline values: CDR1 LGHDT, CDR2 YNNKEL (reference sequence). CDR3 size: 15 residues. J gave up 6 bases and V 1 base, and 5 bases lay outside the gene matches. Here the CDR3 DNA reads TGTGCCAGCAGCCAAGTACTAGCGGGGGTTGGCGAGCAGTACTTC. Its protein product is CASSQVLAGVGEQYF.

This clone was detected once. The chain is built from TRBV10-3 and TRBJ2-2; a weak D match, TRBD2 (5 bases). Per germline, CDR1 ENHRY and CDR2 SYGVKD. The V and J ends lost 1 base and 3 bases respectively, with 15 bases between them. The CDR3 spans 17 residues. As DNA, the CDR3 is TGTGCCATCAGTGAGTTGGGATACACTAGTGACACCGGGGAGCTGTTTTTT. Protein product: CAISELGYTSDTGELFF.

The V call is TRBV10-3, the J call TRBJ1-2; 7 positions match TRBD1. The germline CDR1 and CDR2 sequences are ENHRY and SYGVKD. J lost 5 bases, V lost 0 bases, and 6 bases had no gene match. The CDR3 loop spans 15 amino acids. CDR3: CAISESGQFSYGYTF. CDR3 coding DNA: TGTGCCATCAGTGAGTCGGGACAGTTCTCATATGGCTACACCTTC.

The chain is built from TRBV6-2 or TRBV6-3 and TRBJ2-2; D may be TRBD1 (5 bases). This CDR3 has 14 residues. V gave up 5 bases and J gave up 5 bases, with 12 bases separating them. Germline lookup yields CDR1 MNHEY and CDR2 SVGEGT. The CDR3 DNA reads TGTGCCAGCAGTAACGCTAGGGGAACCGGGGAGCTGTTTTTT. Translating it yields CASSNARGTGELFF.

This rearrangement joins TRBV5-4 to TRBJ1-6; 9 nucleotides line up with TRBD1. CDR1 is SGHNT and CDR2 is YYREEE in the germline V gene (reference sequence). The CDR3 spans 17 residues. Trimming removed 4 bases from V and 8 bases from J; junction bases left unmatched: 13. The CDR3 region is CASSPGTGSSSYSPLHF. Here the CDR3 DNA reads TGTGCCAGCAGCCCCGGGACAGGGTCTTCATCTTATTCACCCCTCCACTTT. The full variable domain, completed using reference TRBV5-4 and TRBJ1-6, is ETGVTQSPTHLIKTRGQQVTLRCSSQSGHNTVSWYQQALGQGPQFIFQYYREEENGRGNFPPRFSGLQFPNYSSELNVNALELDDSALYLCASSPGTGSSSYSPLHFGNGTRLTVT.

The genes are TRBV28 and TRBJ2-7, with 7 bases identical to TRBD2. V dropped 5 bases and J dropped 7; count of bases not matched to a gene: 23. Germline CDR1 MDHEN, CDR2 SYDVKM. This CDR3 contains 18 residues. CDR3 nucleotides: TGTGCCAGCAGTCCAACCAACAGCCTTAGCGGGTCGGGCTGGGAGCAGTACTTC. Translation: CASSPTNSLSGSGWEQYF.

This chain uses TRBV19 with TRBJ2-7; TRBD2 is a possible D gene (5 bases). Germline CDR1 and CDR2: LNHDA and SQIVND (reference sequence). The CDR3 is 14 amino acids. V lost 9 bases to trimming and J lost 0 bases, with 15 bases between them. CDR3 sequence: CARPADRGSYEQYF. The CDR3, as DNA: TGTGCCAGGCCCGCAGACCGGGGCTCCTACGAGCAGTACTTC.

The chain's CDR3 is CASSLYGQRAYGYTF. The CDR3 DNA follows: TGCGCCAGCAGCTTGTACGGACAGAGGGCCTATGGCTACACCTTC. The chain carries TRBV5-1 and TRBJ1-2; a weak D match, TRBD1 (6 bases). Between the trimmed V and J ends, which lost 1 base and 4 bases, there was a span of 14 bases. This CDR3 comprises 15 residues. CDR1 is SGHRS and CDR2 is YFSETQ in the germline V gene.

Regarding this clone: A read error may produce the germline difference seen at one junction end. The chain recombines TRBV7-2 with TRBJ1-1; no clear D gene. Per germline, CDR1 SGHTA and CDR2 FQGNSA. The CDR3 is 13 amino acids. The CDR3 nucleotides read TGTGCCAGCAGCTTAGGTCAGAAATTTGAAACTTTCTTT. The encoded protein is CASSLGQKFETFF.

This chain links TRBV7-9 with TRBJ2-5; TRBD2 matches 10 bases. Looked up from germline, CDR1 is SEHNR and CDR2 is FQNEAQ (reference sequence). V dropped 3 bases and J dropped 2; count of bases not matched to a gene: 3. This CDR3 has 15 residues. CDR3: CASSLNSGGQETQYF. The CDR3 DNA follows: TGTGCCAGCAGCTTGAATAGCGGGGGGCAAGAGACCCAGTACTTC.

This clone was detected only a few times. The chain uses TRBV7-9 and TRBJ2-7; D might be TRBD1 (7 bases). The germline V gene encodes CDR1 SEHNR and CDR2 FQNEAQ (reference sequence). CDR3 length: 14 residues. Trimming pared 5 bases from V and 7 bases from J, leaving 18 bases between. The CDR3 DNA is TGTGCCAGCAGCCCCCCAGGGGGGCTAGGGGAGCAGTACTTC. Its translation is CASSPPGGLGEQYF.

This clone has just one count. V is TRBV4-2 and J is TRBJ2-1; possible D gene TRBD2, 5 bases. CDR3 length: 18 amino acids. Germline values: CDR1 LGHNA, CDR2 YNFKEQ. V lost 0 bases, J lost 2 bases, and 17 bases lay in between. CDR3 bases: TGTGCCAGCAGCCAAGATAGTATGCGGGCGGGCGCCTACAATGAGCAGTTCTTC. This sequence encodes CASSQDSMRAGAYNEQFF.

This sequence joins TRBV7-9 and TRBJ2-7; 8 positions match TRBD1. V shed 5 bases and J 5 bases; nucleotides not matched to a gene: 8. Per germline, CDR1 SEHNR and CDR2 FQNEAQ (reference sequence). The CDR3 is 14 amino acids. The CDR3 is CASSLGAGGHEQYF. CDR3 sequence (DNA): TGTGCCAGCAGCCTGGGGGCAGGGGGCCACGAGCAGTACTTC. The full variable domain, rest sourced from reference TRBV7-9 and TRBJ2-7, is DTGVSQNPRHKITKRGQNVTFRCDPISEHNRLYWYRQTLGQGPEFLTYFQNEAQLEKSRLLSDRFSAERPKGSFSTLEIQRTEQGDSAMYLCASSLGAGGHEQYFGPGTRLTVT.

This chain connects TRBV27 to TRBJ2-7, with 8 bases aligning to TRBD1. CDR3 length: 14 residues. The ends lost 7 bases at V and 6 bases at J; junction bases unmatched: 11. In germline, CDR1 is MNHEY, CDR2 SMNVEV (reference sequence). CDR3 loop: CASKNRGTLPEQYF. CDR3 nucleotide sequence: TGTGCCAGCAAAAACAGGGGGACTCTCCCCGAGCAGTACTTC.

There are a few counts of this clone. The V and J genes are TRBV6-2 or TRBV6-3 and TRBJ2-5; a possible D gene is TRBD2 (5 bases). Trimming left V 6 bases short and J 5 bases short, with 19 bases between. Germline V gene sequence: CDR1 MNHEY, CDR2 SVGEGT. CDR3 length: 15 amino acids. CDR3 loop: CASSSQEARAETQYF. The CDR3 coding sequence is TGTGCCAGCAGCTCCCAGGAGGCCCGGGCGGAGACCCAGTACTTC.